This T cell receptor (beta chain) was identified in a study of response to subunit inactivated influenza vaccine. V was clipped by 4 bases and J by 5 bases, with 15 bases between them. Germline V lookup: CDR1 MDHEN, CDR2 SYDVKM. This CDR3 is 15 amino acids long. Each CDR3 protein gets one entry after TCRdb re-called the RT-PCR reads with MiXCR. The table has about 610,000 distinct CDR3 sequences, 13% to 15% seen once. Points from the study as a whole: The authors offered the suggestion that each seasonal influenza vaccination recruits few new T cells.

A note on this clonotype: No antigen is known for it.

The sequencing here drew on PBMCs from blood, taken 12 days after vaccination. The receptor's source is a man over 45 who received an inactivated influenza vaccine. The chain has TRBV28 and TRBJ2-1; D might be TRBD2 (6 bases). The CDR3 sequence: CASSSIGERDNEQFF. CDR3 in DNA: TGTGCCAGCAGTTCCATTGGGGAGCGGGACAATGAGCAGTTCTTC.